This TCR beta chain was captured by sequencing in a study of blood T cell repertoires in COVID-19. Original processing notes: Estimated nucleated cell counts came from reference gene primer amplification. Measured with immunoSEQ multiplex PCR; TCRdb has only the in-frame clones, and not every one. That table is the source of V, J and clone size, and D and trimming were worked out from the DNA. The table shows more than 110,000 clones, with 75% to 90% occurring only once. Germline V gene sequence: CDR1 SGHTA, CDR2 FQGTGA. V was clipped by 5 bases and J by 2 bases; unmatched bases: 5. This CDR3 comprises 14 residues. This study enrolled people aged roughly 18 to 90 from about two dozen US geographic areas. Resolution of symptoms, clearance, or two negative PCRs was present in recovered Cohort 3 donors.

This chain uses TRBV7-3 with TRBJ1-2; TRBD1 aligns across 7 bases. The sample taken for sequencing was PBMCs or T cells enriched from blood (not recorded which). The receptor comes from a man in his fifties or sixties who had recovered from COVID-19. CDR3 DNA sequence: TGTGCCAGCAGCCCCCAAGGGGGCAACTATGGCTACACCTTC. It translates to CASSPQGGNYGYTF.